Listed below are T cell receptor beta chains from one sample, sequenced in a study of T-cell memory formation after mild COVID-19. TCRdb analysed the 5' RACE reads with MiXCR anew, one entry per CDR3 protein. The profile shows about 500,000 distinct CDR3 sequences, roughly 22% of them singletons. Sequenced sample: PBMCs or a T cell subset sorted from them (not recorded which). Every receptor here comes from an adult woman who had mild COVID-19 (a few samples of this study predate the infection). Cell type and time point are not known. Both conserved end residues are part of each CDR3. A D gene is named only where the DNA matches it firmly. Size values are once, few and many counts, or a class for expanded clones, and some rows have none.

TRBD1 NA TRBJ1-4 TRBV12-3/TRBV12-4 CASRRDSTNEKLFF TGTGCCAGCAGAAGGGACAGCACTAATGAAAAACTGTTTTTT
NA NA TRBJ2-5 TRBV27 CASSPIDTQETQYF TGTGCCAGCAGCCCGATCGACACCCAAGAGACCCAGTACTTC
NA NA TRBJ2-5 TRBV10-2 CASLDAQEQETQYF TGCGCCAGCCTGGACGCCCAGGAACAAGAGACCCAGTACTTC
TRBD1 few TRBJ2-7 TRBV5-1 CASSTGTGDLYEQYF TGCGCCAGCAGCACGGGGACAGGGGACTTATACGAGCAGTACTTC
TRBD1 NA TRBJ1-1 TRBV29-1 CSAKGQGAYSGNTEAFF TGCAGCGCAAAGGGACAGGGGGCGTATTCGGGGAACACTGAAGCTTTCTTT
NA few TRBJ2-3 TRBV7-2 CASSLARGDTQYF TGTGCCAGCAGCCTAGCCCGGGGGGATACGCAGTATTTT
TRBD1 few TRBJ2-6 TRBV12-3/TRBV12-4 CASSPTGAPGANVLTF TGTGCCAGCAGCCCGACAGGGGCTCCGGGGGCCAACGTCCTGACTTTC
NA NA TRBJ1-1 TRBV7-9 CASSLGSRDKAFF TGTGCCAGCAGCTTAGGGTCCCGGGACAAAGCTTTCTTT
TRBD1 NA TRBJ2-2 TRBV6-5 CASSYDGTGIGAGELFF TGTGCCAGCAGTTACGACGGGACAGGGATTGGAGCCGGGGAGCTGTTTTTT
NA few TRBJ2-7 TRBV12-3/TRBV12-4 CASSFPGYYEQYF TGTGCCAGCAGTTTCCCAGGGTACTACGAGCAGTACTTC
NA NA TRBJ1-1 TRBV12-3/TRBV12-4 CASSSRREAFF TGTGCCAGCAGTTCCCGTCGGGAGGCTTTCTTT
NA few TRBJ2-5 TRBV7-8 CASRKRELQETQYF TGTGCCAGCAGAAAAAGGGAGCTCCAAGAGACCCAGTACTTC
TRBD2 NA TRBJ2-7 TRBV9 CASSPRGREPFYEQYF TGTGCCAGCAGCCCCCGAGGGCGGGAGCCCTTCTACGAGCAGTACTTC
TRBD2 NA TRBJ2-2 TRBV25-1 CASSEYLLAGGSNTGELFF TGTGCCAGCAGTGAATACTTGCTAGCGGGAGGATCGAACACCGGGGAGCTGTTTTTT
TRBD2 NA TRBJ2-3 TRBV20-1 CSASRLAGGPGADTQYF TGCAGTGCTAGCCGACTAGCGGGAGGGCCAGGGGCAGATACGCAGTATTTT
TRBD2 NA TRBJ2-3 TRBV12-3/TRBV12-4 CASSFGAGATTDTQYF TGTGCCAGCAGTTTCGGAGCGGGGGCTACCACAGATACGCAGTATTTT
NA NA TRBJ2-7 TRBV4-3 CASSQDLLYEQYF TGCGCCAGCAGCCAAGATCTCTTGTACGAGCAGTACTTC
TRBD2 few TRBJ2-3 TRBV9 CASSVVGLAGADTQYF TGTGCCAGCAGCGTAGTGGGACTAGCGGGAGCAGATACGCAGTATTTT
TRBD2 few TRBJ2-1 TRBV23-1 CASSHTVSGRSYNEQFF TGCGCCAGCAGTCACACAGTTAGCGGGAGAAGCTACAATGAGCAGTTCTTC
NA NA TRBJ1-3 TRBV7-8 CASSSSNYSIYETHTIYF TGTGCCAGCAGTTCCAGCAACTACAGTATCTATGAGACACACACCATATATTTT
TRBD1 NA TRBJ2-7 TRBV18 CASSPPIRDRGNEQYF TGTGCCAGCTCACCACCTATCAGGGACAGGGGCAACGAGCAGTACTTC
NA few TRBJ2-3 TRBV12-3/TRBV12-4 CASRGGGGGTDTQYF TGTGCCAGCCGCGGGGGCGGGGGCGGCACAGATACGCAGTATTTT